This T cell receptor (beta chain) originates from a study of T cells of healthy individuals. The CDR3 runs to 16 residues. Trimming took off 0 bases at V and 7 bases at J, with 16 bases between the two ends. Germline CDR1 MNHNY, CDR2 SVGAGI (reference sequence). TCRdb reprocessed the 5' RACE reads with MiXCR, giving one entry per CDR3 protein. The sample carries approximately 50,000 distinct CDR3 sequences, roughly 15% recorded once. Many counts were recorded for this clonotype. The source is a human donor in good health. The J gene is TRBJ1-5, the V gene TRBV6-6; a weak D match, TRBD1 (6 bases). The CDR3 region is CASSYSWGGQEQPQHF. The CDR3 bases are TGTGCCAGCAGTTACTCATGGGGGGGCCAGGAACAGCCCCAGCATTTT.